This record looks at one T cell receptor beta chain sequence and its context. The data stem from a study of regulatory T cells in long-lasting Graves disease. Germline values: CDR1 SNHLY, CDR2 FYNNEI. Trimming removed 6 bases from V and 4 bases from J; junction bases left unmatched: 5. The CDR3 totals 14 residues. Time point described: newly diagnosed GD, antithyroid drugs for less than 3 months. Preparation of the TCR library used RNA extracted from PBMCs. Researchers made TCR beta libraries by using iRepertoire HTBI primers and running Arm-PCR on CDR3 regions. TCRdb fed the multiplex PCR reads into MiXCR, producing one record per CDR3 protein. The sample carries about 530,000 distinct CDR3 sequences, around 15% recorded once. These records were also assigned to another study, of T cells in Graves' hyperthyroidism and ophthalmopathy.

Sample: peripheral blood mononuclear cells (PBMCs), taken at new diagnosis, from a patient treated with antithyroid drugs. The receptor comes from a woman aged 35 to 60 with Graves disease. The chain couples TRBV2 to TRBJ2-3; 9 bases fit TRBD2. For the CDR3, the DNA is TGTGCCAGCAGGGCGGGGGGGCCTCCAGATACGCAGTATTTT. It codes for CASRAGGPPDTQYF. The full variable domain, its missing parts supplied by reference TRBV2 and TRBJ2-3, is EPEVTQTPSHQVTQMGQEVILRCVPISNHLYFYWYRQILGQKVEFLVSFYNNEISEKSEIFDDQFSVERPDGSNFTLKIRSTKLEDSAMYFCASRAGGPPDTQYFGPGTRLTVL.